One and the same sample provided the 17 T cell receptor beta chains below, sequenced in a study of cytomegalovirus exposure and HLA in healthy donors (dated 2017 in TCRdb). The library was obtained by the immunoSEQ multiplex PCR assay. For the multiplex PCR, a mixture combining 60 forward primers for TCR Vbeta segments and 13 reverse primers for TCR Jbeta segments was used. The immuneACCESS repertoire file appears here via TCRdb, limited to in-frame rearrangements. These files lack a portion of the clones; in checked studies, under half of the deficit traces to unresolved V genes, and the cause of the others is not known. The sample profile shows about 72,000 clones; around 78% of them were found once. Around 3% of the sample goes to the ten largest clones. Material for sequencing was PBMCs. Source of these receptors: a man in his forties or fifties in good health and CMV-seronegative.

The J gene is TRBJ1-2, the V gene TRBV9, with 9 bases that match TRBD1. Germline V CDR1 and CDR2: SGDLS, YYNGEE. Trimming removed 7 bases from V and 6 bases from J; junction bases left unmatched: 19. The CDR3 has 17 residues. DNA of the CDR3: TGTGCCAGCGCGCCCTCCGGGACAGGGCTTTTACTCCATGGCTACACCTTC. It specifies CASAPSGTGLLLHGYTF.

This chain uses TRBV4-1 with TRBJ1-5, with 7 bases identical to TRBD1. This CDR3 region has 14 residues. Germline V gene lookup returns CDR1 MGHRA and CDR2 YSYEKL. J gave up 10 bases and V 4 bases, and 10 bases lay outside the gene matches. Here the CDR3 reads CASSRTGRLRPQHF. In DNA, the CDR3 is TGCGCCAGCAGCCGGACAGGACGCTTACGTCCCCAGCATTTT.

The genes are TRBV5-1 and TRBJ1-5, with TRBD1 as a possible D gene (5 bases). The ends were cut back, 0 bases at V and 6 bases at J, with 13 bases in the middle. Germline CDR1 reads SGHRS; CDR2 reads YFSETQ. This CDR3 spans 15 amino acids. The CDR3 loop is CASSLDGQSGQPQHF. CDR3 sequence (DNA): TGCGCCAGCAGCTTGGACGGACAATCGGGTCAGCCCCAGCATTTT.

The rearrangement uses TRBV6-5 and TRBJ2-5, with 8 bases aligning to TRBD1. Germline V CDR1 and CDR2: MNHEY, SVGAGI. This CDR3 is 14 amino acids long. V was pared by 5 bases and J by 4 bases, with 6 bases of the junction left unmatched. The chain's CDR3 is CASSPDRVVETQYF. CDR3 bases: TGTGCCAGCAGTCCGGACAGGGTGGTAGAGACCCAGTACTTC.

The V and J genes are TRBV10-2 and TRBJ1-2; D not certain. V gave up 0 bases and J gave up 7 bases, with 6 bases separating them. CDR3 length equals 12 residues. The germline CDR1 and CDR2 sequences are WSHSY and SAAADI. CDR3 amino acids: CASSESSCGYTF. The CDR3 nucleotides read TGCGCCAGCAGTGAGTCGAGCTGTGGCTACACCTTC.

V is TRBV5-1 and J is TRBJ1-2; 8 bases line up with TRBD1. CDR1 and CDR2 from the germline V gene are SGHRS and YFSETQ. The CDR3 is made up of 15 amino acids. V lost 0 bases and J lost 7; bases outside the gene matches: 8. The CDR3, as DNA: TGCGCCAGCAGCTTGGCCCCGACAGGGGTAAGTGGCTACACCTTC. Its translation: CASSLAPTGVSGYTF.

This clone has more than one count but fewer than ten. The chain carries TRBV11-2 and TRBJ1-5, with D perhaps matching TRBD1 (6 bases). This CDR3 has 14 amino acids. Looked up from germline, CDR1 is SGHAT and CDR2 is FQNNGV. V was cut by 1 base and J by 7 bases, with 11 bases left in between. CDR3 bases: TGTGCCAGCAGCTTAGTCGCAGGGGCCCAGCCCCAGCATTTT. Translating it yields CASSLVAGAQPQHF.

The rearrangement uses TRBV27 and TRBJ2-7; TRBD2 is a possible D gene (5 bases). Germline V gene lookup returns CDR1 MNHEY and CDR2 SMNVEV (reference sequence). The CDR3 is made up of 13 amino acids. Trimming cost V 2 bases and J 6 bases, with 11 bases left between them. The CDR3 sequence: CASSLKVGGEQYF. The CDR3 nucleotides are TGTGCCAGCAGTTTAAAGGTAGGAGGCGAGCAGTACTTC.

The chain combines TRBV10-1 with TRBJ2-7, with D unresolved. Germline V gives CDR1 WNHNN, CDR2 SYGVQD (reference sequence). The CDR3 has 15 amino acids. V dropped 0 bases and J dropped 3 bases, with 12 bases sitting between them. The CDR3 coding sequence is TGCGCCAGCAGTGAGTCAAACAGTCGTTTCTACGAGCAGTACTTC. This sequence encodes CASSESNSRFYEQYF.

This sequence joins TRBV7-2 and TRBJ1-4; 7 nucleotides line up with TRBD1. Per the germline V gene, CDR1 is SGHTA and CDR2 is FQGNSA. V gave up 5 bases and J gave up 6 bases; unmatched junction bases: 9. The length of the CDR3 is 15 residues. The CDR3 nucleotides are TGTGCCAGCAGCCCGACAGGGAGGATGGATGAAAAACTGTTTTTT. It specifies CASSPTGRMDEKLFF.

This rearrangement joins TRBV30 to TRBJ2-7; TRBD2 matches at 7 bases. With 0 bases clipped from V and 6 bases from J, the junction kept 5 bases outside the gene matches. This CDR3 region has 13 residues. CDR1 is GTSNPN, CDR2 SVGIG, per germline (reference sequence). CDR3 region: CAWSVRGGSEQYF. The CDR3 DNA reads as TGTGCCTGGAGTGTAAGGGGCGGGAGCGAGCAGTACTTC.

The V call is TRBV29-1, the J call TRBJ2-7; D is possibly TRBD1 (6 bases). V lost 6 bases and J 3 bases, leaving 18 bases between the germline ends. Germline-derived CDR1 and CDR2 are SQVTM and ANQGSEA. The CDR3 is made up of 14 amino acids. CDR3 loop: CSVSKGQYGYEQYF. The CDR3 DNA reads TGCAGCGTCTCTAAAGGACAGTACGGCTACGAGCAGTACTTC.

The CDR3 region has the DNA TGTGCCAGCAGTTACCCACAGGGGGAGGATAATGAAAAACTGTTTTTT. Its translation: CASSYPQGEDNEKLFF. The chain has TRBV6-6 and TRBJ1-4; 8 bases fit TRBD1. This CDR3 is 16 amino acids long. The J segment lost 4 bases and the V segment lost 2 bases, leaving 6 bases of the junction unmatched. The germline CDR1 and CDR2 sequences are MNHNY and SVGAGI (reference sequence).

The CDR3 region has the DNA TGTGCCAGCAGCGTAGGTACGAACACCGGGGAGCTGTTTTTT. This codes for CASSVGTNTGELFF. The chain has TRBV9 and TRBJ2-2; no firm D call. The CDR3 sequence is 14 residues long. Trimming left V 0 bases short and J 0 bases short, with 3 bases between. Germline V gene data show CDR1 as SGDLS and CDR2 as YYNGEE.

Only a few counts were recorded for this clone. The chain links TRBV9 to TRBJ1-5, with unresolved D. This CDR3 comprises 13 residues. V was cut by 0 bases and J by 9 bases, with 10 bases left in between. The germline V gene encodes CDR1 SGDLS and CDR2 YYNGEE. In DNA form, the CDR3 reads TGTGCCAGCAGCGTAGAGGCTAGCGCGCCCCAGCATTTT. Amino acids: CASSVEASAPQHF.

This chain uses TRBV9 with TRBJ2-1, with TRBD2 matching over 8 bases. The ends lost 4 bases at V and 8 bases at J; junction bases unmatched: 11. The germline gives CDR1 SGDLS, CDR2 YYNGEE. The CDR3 totals 15 residues. The CDR3 DNA reads TGTGCCAGCAGCTTCAGTCGGGGGGGCTTGGATGAGCAGTTCTTC. As protein: CASSFSRGGLDEQFF.

The chain uses TRBV2 and TRBJ2-3; TRBD2 aligns across 7 bases. The CDR3 has 15 residues. Trimming took 11 bases from V and 4 from J; bases not matched to a gene: 15. In germline, CDR1 is SNHLY, CDR2 FYNNEI. CDR3 DNA: TGTGCCGGCCGCGGGGGAGGCGGGGCGGCAGATACGCAGTATTTT. It encodes CAGRGGGGAADTQYF. Together with reference TRBV2 and TRBJ2-3, the CDR3 gives the full variable domain: EPEVTQTPSHQVTQMGQEVILRCVPISNHLYFYWYRQILGQKVEFLVSFYNNEISEKSEIFDDQFSVERPDGSNFTLKIRSTKLEDSAMYFCAGRGGGGAADTQYFGPGTRLTVL.